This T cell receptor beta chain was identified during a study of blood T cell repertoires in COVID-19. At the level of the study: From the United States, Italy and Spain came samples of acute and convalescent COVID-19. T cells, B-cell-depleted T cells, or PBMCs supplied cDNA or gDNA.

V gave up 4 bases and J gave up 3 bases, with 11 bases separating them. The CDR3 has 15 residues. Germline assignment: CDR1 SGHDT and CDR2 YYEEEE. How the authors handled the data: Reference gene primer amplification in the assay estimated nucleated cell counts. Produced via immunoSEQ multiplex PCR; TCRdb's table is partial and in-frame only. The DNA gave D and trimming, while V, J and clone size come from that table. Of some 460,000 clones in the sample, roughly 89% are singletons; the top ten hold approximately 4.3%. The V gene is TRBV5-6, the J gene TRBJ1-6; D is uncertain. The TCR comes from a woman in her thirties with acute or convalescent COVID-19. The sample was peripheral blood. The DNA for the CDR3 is TGTGCCAGCAGCGTGCGGACTGGCTATAATTCACCCCTCCACTTT. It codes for CASSVRTGYNSPLHF. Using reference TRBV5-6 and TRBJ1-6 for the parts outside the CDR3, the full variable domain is DAGVTQSPTHLIKTRGQQVTLRCSPKSGHDTVSWYQQALGQGPQFIFQYYEEEERQRGNFPDRFSGHQFPNYSSELNVNALLLGDSALYLCASSVRTGYNSPLHFGNGTRLTVT.